This TCR beta chain was sequenced during a study of blood T cell repertoires in COVID-19. At the level of the study: The United States, Italy and Spain provided the acute and convalescent COVID-19 samples. T cells, B-cell-depleted T cells, or PBMCs provided the cDNA or gDNA that served as material.

Sequenced by immunoSEQ multiplex PCR; TCRdb stores in-frame clones only, minus some. The table lists tens of thousands of clones, 88% of them singletons. The sample taken for sequencing was peripheral blood. The sequence was collected from a human donor in a cohort sampled during active COVID-19.

CDR3 in DNA: TGTGCCAGCAGCTTCCCCGCCAGCGGGAACAAAGAGACCCAGTACTTC. It encodes CASSFPASGNKETQYF. The chain combines TRBV7-9 with TRBJ2-5; 7 bases fit TRBD2. The V segment lost 3 bases and the J segment 3 bases; nucleotides outside the gene matches: 10. This CDR3 spans 16 amino acids. In germline, CDR1 is SEHNR, CDR2 FQNEAQ (reference sequence).